This entry lists 5 T cell receptor beta chains sequenced from one sample in a study of blood T cell repertoires in COVID-19. Generated by immunoSEQ multiplex PCR, the TCRdb table keeps only in-frame clones and is missing some. The table shows about 400,000 clones, with approximately 86% occurring only once. The specimen sequenced was PBMCs or T cells enriched from blood (not recorded which). These receptors came from a woman aged 40 to 49 with acute COVID-19.

The gene calls are TRBV5-4 and TRBJ2-5; D is ambiguous. This CDR3 comprises 14 residues. Trimming shortened V by 2 bases and J by 0 bases, and 8 bases separated the two germline ends. Germline values: CDR1 SGHNT, CDR2 YYREEE (reference sequence). This CDR3 is CASSFERYQETQYF. CDR3 in DNA: TGTGCCAGCAGCTTTGAACGGTACCAAGAGACCCAGTACTTC.

This chain joins TRBV9 and TRBJ1-3; TRBD1 is a possible D gene (6 bases). This CDR3 comprises 15 residues. Germline CDR1 reads SGDLS; CDR2 reads YYNGEE. Trimming removed 3 bases from V and 3 bases from J, with 13 bases in between. CDR3 amino acids: CASSAGRGYGNTIYF. The CDR3 region has the DNA TGTGCCAGCAGCGCGGGAAGGGGGTATGGAAACACCATATATTTT.

The chain uses TRBV7-9 and TRBJ1-2; 10 bases fit TRBD1. Germline V lookup: CDR1 SEHNR, CDR2 FQNEAQ (reference sequence). J was trimmed by 8 bases and V by 5 bases; bases with no gene match: 11. The CDR3 runs to 15 residues. The CDR3 loop is CASSLPGQGIGGYTF. In DNA, the CDR3 is TGTGCCAGCAGCCTCCCGGGACAGGGGATCGGAGGCTACACCTTC.

The rearrangement joins TRBV5-6 to TRBJ2-7; D uncertain. V was shortened by 4 bases and J by 2 bases, with 13 bases between the two germline ends. This CDR3 is built from 14 residues. Germline CDR1 reads SGHDT; CDR2 reads YYEEEE. The CDR3 nucleotides read TGTGCCAGCAGCCCCCAGCTAGGAACCTACGAGCAGTACTTC. Encoded protein: CASSPQLGTYEQYF.

The J gene is TRBJ2-7, the V gene TRBV4-1; D may be TRBD1 (6 bases). The CDR3 has 16 amino acids. V was clipped by 0 bases and J by 3 bases, with 15 bases between them. CDR1 and CDR2 (germline): MGHRA, YSYEKL. The CDR3 coding sequence is TGCGCCAGCAGCCAAGAAGCCGGGACAAGAATCTACGAGCAGTACTTC. Amino acids: CASSQEAGTRIYEQYF.